Listed below are T cell receptor beta chains from one sample, sequenced in a study of radiation and T cells in renal cell carcinoma. Data came from immunoSEQ multiplex PCR; TCRdb stores just in-frame clones and leaves some out. This table holds around 180,000 clones, roughly nine tenths found once. The source was blood, collected from a patient whose treatment included radiotherapy and nephrectomy. These receptors were obtained from a woman aged 45 to 65 with renal cell carcinoma. Each CDR3 is given with its conserved first and last residue. A D gene is named only where the DNA matches it firmly. Clone size, where shown, is once, few, many, or a class for clones that have expanded.

TRBJ1-3 | NA | NA | TRBV7-2 | CASSLGPPRSGNTIYF | TGTGCCAGCAGCTTAGGCCCCCCCCGCTCTGGAAACACCATATATTTT
TRBJ2-2 | TRBD1 | NA | TRBV6-6 | CANSTRQGSGELFF | TGTGCCAACAGTACCCGACAGGGGTCCGGGGAGCTGTTTTTT
TRBJ2-3 | NA | NA | TRBV9 | CASSVREDTQYF | TGTGCCAGCAGCGTGAGGGAAGATACGCAGTATTTT
TRBJ1-1 | NA | once | TRBV7-2 | CASSLERDTEAFF | TGTGCCAGCAGCTTAGAACGGGATACTGAAGCTTTCTTT
TRBJ2-5 | NA | once | TRBV6-1 | CASSGTTSETQYF | TGTGCCAGCAGTGGGACTACCTCAGAGACCCAGTACTTC
TRBJ2-5 | NA | NA | TRBV19 | CASSILRPGGQETQYF | TGTGCCAGTAGTATTCTAAGGCCCGGCGGTCAAGAGACCCAGTACTTC
TRBJ2-2 | TRBD2 | NA | TRBV14 | CASSHPNLAGYTGELFF | TGTGCCAGCAGCCATCCAAACCTAGCGGGGTATACCGGGGAGCTGTTTTTT
TRBJ1-5 | TRBD1 | NA | TRBV19 | CASSIGQGSSYSNQPQHF | TGTGCCAGTAGTATAGGACAGGGGTCGTCTTATAGCAATCAGCCCCAGCATTTT
TRBJ1-4 | TRBD1 | NA | TRBV7-8 | CASSLFRGPTNEKLFF | TGTGCCAGCAGCTTATTCAGGGGGCCAACTAATGAAAAACTGTTTTTT
TRBJ1-1 | NA | NA | TRBV7-9 | CASSFWVVLNTEAFF | TGTGCCAGCAGTTTCTGGGTTGTACTGAACACTGAAGCTTTCTTT
TRBJ1-3 | NA | NA | TRBV18 | CASSPRGFLGGGNTIYF | TGTGCCAGCTCACCACGGGGCTTTCTAGGTGGTGGAAACACCATATATTTT
TRBJ2-1 | NA | once | TRBV4-3 | CASSQEYRSYNEQFF | TGCGCCAGCAGCCAAGAATACAGGTCCTACAATGAGCAGTTCTTC
TRBJ1-5 | NA | NA | TRBV18 | CASSPGFIEGGQPQHF | TGTGCCAGCTCACCAGGTTTCATAGAAGGGGGACAGCCCCAGCATTTT
TRBJ1-4 | TRBD1 | NA | TRBV7-9 | CASSPGGTGATNEKLFF | TGTGCCAGCAGCCCCGGGGGGACAGGGGCAACTAATGAAAAACTGTTTTTT
TRBJ1-4 | TRBD1 | NA | TRBV29-1 | CSVGDRGEKLFF | TGCAGCGTCGGGGACAGAGGTGAAAAACTGTTTTTT
TRBJ2-1 | NA | NA | TRBV2 | CASRRNNEQFF | TGTGCCAGCAGGAGAAACAATGAGCAGTTCTTC
TRBJ2-3 | TRBD1 | NA | TRBV29-1 | CSVMVQGFPDTQYF | TGCAGCGTTATGGTACAGGGGTTCCCAGATACGCAGTATTTT
TRBJ1-5 | TRBD1 | NA | TRBV18 | CASSRSGGLSNQPQHF | TGTGCCAGCTCCCGATCAGGGGGCTTAAGCAATCAGCCCCAGCATTTT
TRBJ1-6 | NA | NA | TRBV28 | CASSLDADSPLHF | TGTGCCAGCAGTTTGGACGCGGATTCACCCCTCCACTTT
TRBJ1-2 | NA | NA | TRBV6-5 | CASSYFGGGYTF | TGTGCCAGCAGTTACTTTGGGGGGGGCTACACCTTC
TRBJ2-6 | TRBD1 | NA | TRBV4-3 | CASSQDHTDRRIFSGANVLTF | TGCGCCAGCAGCCAAGATCATACGGACAGGCGCATTTTCTCTGGGGCCAACGTCCTGACTTTC
TRBJ2-7 | TRBD2 | once | TRBV10-2 | CASSPTPRGAYEQYF | TGCGCCAGCTCCCCAACCCCGCGGGGGGCCTACGAGCAGTACTTC
TRBJ1-1 | NA | NA | TRBV6-5 | CASRGGVLNTEAFF | TGTGCCAGCAGGGGGGGGGTCCTGAACACTGAAGCTTTCTTT
TRBJ2-6 | NA | NA | TRBV18 | CASSGGDSGANVLTF | TGTGCCAGCTCAGGGGGAGATTCTGGGGCCAACGTCCTGACTTTC
TRBJ1-1 | NA | NA | TRBV2 | CASSYQGLNTEAFF | TGTGCCAGCAGTTACCAGGGGTTGAACACTGAAGCTTTCTTT
TRBJ1-1 | NA | NA | TRBV29-1 | CSVDPNTEAFF | TGCAGCGTGGATCCAAACACTGAAGCTTTCTTT
TRBJ1-5 | NA | few | TRBV7-2 | CASSLVAWGNQPQHF | TGTGCCAGCAGCTTAGTAGCGTGGGGCAATCAGCCCCAGCATTTT
TRBJ1-1 | NA | NA | TRBV7-2 | CASSLGGPEAFF | TGTGCCAGCAGCTTAGGGGGTCCTGAAGCTTTCTTT
TRBJ2-5 | TRBD2 | NA | TRBV10-3 | CAISETASGDYGETQYF | TGTGCCATCAGTGAGACGGCTAGCGGGGATTATGGAGAGACCCAGTACTTC
TRBJ1-1 | NA | NA | TRBV5-1 | CASSLSGAPRAEAFF | TGCGCCAGCAGCTTATCGGGGGCGCCGCGGGCTGAAGCTTTCTTT
TRBJ1-4 | TRBD1 | few | TRBV4-3 | CASSQGGTGDEKLFF | TGCGCCAGCAGCCAAGGGGGGACAGGGGATGAAAAACTGTTTTTT
TRBJ2-3 | NA | NA | TRBV9 | CASSEWETDTQYF | TGTGCCAGCAGCGAGTGGGAAACAGATACGCAGTATTTT
TRBJ1-2 | NA | NA | TRBV30 | CALRGARGYTF | TGTGCCCTGCGGGGGGCTCGAGGCTACACCTTC
TRBJ1-1 | TRBD1 | NA | TRBV19 | CASRGQGLTEAFF | TGTGCCAGTAGAGGACAGGGATTAACTGAAGCTTTCTTT
TRBJ1-2 | NA | NA | TRBV30 | CAWSASTVNYGYTF | TGTGCCTGGAGTGCTTCGACAGTTAACTATGGCTACACCTTC
TRBJ1-1 | TRBD1 | few | TRBV9 | CASSPWTGDYTEAFF | TGTGCCAGCAGCCCCTGGACAGGGGATTACACTGAAGCTTTCTTT
TRBJ2-5 | TRBD1 | NA | TRBV6-6 | CASGVDRVGETQYF | TGTGCCAGCGGAGTTGACAGGGTAGGAGAGACCCAGTACTTC